A single sample is the source of the 25 T cell receptor beta chains below, sequenced in a study of T cell responses to AZD1222 COVID-19 vaccine. Only in-frame clones appear in the TCRdb table, and some are missing; sequencing was by immunoSEQ multiplex PCR. Here the sample spans about 150,000 clones, roughly nine tenths being singletons. Here the sequenced sample was peripheral blood, taken 28 days after the second AZD1222 dose. Receptors were obtained from an adult who received the AZD1222 COVID-19 vaccine.

The gene calls are TRBV10-1 and TRBJ1-1; D ambiguous. The CDR3 contains 13 residues. With 2 bases removed from V and 9 bases from J, the gap between germline ends came to 13 bases. Looked up from germline, CDR1 is WNHNN and CDR2 is SYGVQD (reference sequence). The CDR3 sequence is CASSEGYSTQAFF. Written as DNA, the CDR3 is TGCGCCAGCAGTGAGGGTTACAGTACCCAAGCTTTCTTT.

The chain carries TRBV21-1 and TRBJ2-7; TRBD2 is the table's D call and was not checked against the DNA. TRBV21-1 is an annotated pseudogene. This CDR3 has 15 residues. The CDR3 DNA reads TGTGCCAGCAGCATCGGGCGGGAGGGCGCCTACGAGCAGTACTTC. Translating it yields CASSIGREGAYEQYF.

The rearrangement links TRBV10-3 to TRBJ2-5; 8 nucleotides match TRBD1. The CDR3 spans 15 residues. CDR1 and CDR2 from the germline V gene are ENHRY and SYGVKD. Trimming took 5 bases from V and 3 from J; bases not matched to a gene: 8. The CDR3 reads CAISHPGQGEETQYF. The CDR3 DNA sequence: TGTGCCATCAGTCACCCCGGACAGGGTGAAGAGACCCAGTACTTC.

The V gene is TRBV28, the J gene TRBJ2-2; 12 bases match TRBD2. V lost 8 bases to trimming and J lost 4 bases; unmatched junction nucleotides: 11. Germline V gene lookup returns CDR1 MDHEN and CDR2 SYDVKM. The CDR3 loop spans 17 amino acids. Here the CDR3 DNA reads TGTGCCAGCTTGGACGGGGGACTAGCGGGCAGCACCGGGGAGCTGTTTTTT. The encoded protein is CASLDGGLAGSTGELFF.

This chain links TRBV27 with TRBJ2-3, with 11 positions matching TRBD2. The junction had 9 bases not matched to a gene; V was cut back by 6 bases and J by 1 base. Germline CDR1 reads MNHEY; CDR2 reads SMNVEV (reference sequence). The CDR3 has 17 amino acids. The CDR3 bases are TGTGCCAGCAGAGTCCCTACGGGACTAGCGGGCACAGATACGCAGTATTTT. This sequence encodes CASRVPTGLAGTDTQYF.

The chain couples TRBV27 to TRBJ2-1; 8 nucleotides match TRBD2. V lost 5 bases and J lost 7; bases outside the gene matches: 7. The CDR3 length is 14 residues. In germline, CDR1 is MNHEY, CDR2 SMNVEV (reference sequence). The CDR3: CASSAGGFWNEQFF. In DNA form, the CDR3 reads TGTGCCAGCAGTGCGGGAGGATTTTGGAATGAGCAGTTCTTC.

This rearrangement joins TRBV6-4 to TRBJ2-1; no clear D. V lost 0 bases, J lost 8 bases, and 14 bases lay in between. The CDR3 runs 15 residues. Germline CDR1 MRHNA, CDR2 SNTAGT. CDR3 protein: CASSDSHLGVDEQFF. The CDR3 bases are TGTGCCAGCAGTGACTCCCACCTGGGTGTGGATGAGCAGTTCTTC.

CDR3 sequence: CASRFQAGGGTGELFF. DNA of the CDR3: TGCGCCAGCAGATTTCAAGCGGGAGGTGGCACCGGGGAGCTGTTTTTT. The chain combines TRBV5-1 with TRBJ2-2, with 9 bases matching TRBD2. The trim removed 5 bases at V and 4 bases at J, leaving 9 bases unmatched. Germline V gene data show CDR1 as SGHRS and CDR2 as YFSETQ. This CDR3 spans 16 amino acids.

The CDR3 sequence is CASSYRPEGSRDEQYF. The CDR3 DNA reads as TGTGCCAGCAGCTACAGGCCTGAAGGGAGTAGGGACGAGCAGTACTTC. The chain carries TRBV11-2 and TRBJ2-7; D is possibly TRBD1 or TRBD2 (5 bases each). Trimming cost V 4 bases and J 5 bases, with 21 bases left between them. The CDR3 covers 16 residues. Germline V gene lookup returns CDR1 SGHAT and CDR2 FQNNGV. The whole variable domain, filled in from reference TRBV11-2 and TRBJ2-7, reads EAGVAQSPRYKIIEKRQSVAFWCNPISGHATLYWYQQILGQGPKLLIQFQNNGVVDDSQLPKDRFSAERLKGVDSTLKIQPAKLEDSAVYLCASSYRPEGSRDEQYFGPGTRLTVT.

This sequence joins TRBV7-2 and TRBJ2-5; D uncertain. Germline V gives CDR1 SGHTA, CDR2 FQGNSA. Trimming pared 5 bases from V and 4 bases from J, leaving 14 bases between. This CDR3 is 14 amino acids long. DNA of the CDR3: TGTGCCAGCAGCCCTAGGGCGATATCAGAGACCCAGTACTTC. It specifies CASSPRAISETQYF.

J is TRBJ2-3 and V is TRBV3-1 (or the pseudogene TRBV3-2), with 7 bases aligning to TRBD2. The V gene's germline CDR1 is LGHDT and CDR2 YNNKEL (reference sequence). CDR3 length equals 15 residues. Trimming took 4 bases from V and 3 from J; bases not matched to a gene: 7. This CDR3 reads CASSPGGGVTDTQYF. CDR3 coding DNA: TGTGCCAGCAGCCCGGGCGGGGGAGTGACAGATACGCAGTATTTT.

This chain uses TRBV11-2 with TRBJ2-5; 9 nucleotides agree with TRBD2. V was clipped by 6 bases and J by 0 bases; unmatched bases: 2. The CDR3 extends over 14 amino acids. Looked up from germline, CDR1 is SGHAT and CDR2 is FQNNGV. This CDR3 is CASRSGRYQETQYF. The CDR3 DNA is TGTGCCAGCAGGAGCGGGAGGTACCAAGAGACCCAGTACTTC.

The rearrangement links TRBV7-9 to TRBJ2-7; D possibly uses TRBD1 or TRBD2 (5 bases each). V was shortened by 5 bases and J by 0 bases, with 17 bases between the two germline ends. The CDR3 contains 16 residues. Germline CDR1 and CDR2: SEHNR and FQNEAQ (reference sequence). CDR3 region: CASSAPPGRSSYEQYF. The CDR3 DNA reads as TGTGCCAGCAGCGCGCCACCGGGACGTAGCTCCTACGAGCAGTACTTC.

V usage is TRBV6-2 or TRBV6-3 and J usage is TRBJ1-1; unclear D gene. This CDR3 region has 17 residues. Trimming took off 7 bases at V and 2 bases at J, with 23 bases between the two ends. Germline CDR1 MNHEY, CDR2 SVGEGT. The DNA of the CDR3 is TGTGCCAGCACCCCGGTATCAAGGGCGTCGGAAAACACTGAAGCTTTCTTT. The encoded protein is CASTPVSRASENTEAFF.

In its sample, this clone was seen a few times. This chain joins TRBV6-5 and TRBJ1-1, with D maybe TRBD1 (5 bases). Per the germline V gene, CDR1 is MNHEY and CDR2 is SVGAGI. The CDR3 loop spans 14 amino acids. Trimming left V 8 bases short and J 0 bases short, with 13 bases between. The CDR3 loop reads CASYRDRLNTEAFF. The CDR3, as DNA: TGTGCCAGCTACCGGGACCGTTTGAACACTGAAGCTTTCTTT.

The chain has TRBV3-1 (or the pseudogene TRBV3-2) and TRBJ2-2; unclear D gene. The CDR3 extends over 16 amino acids. Trimming removed 2 bases at V and 7 bases at J, with 17 bases between. The germline CDR1 and CDR2 sequences are LGHDT and YNNKEL (reference sequence). The CDR3 bases are TGTGCCAGCAGCCAATGGGGTAGCCCTACGGACGGGGAGCTGTTTTTT. This sequence encodes CASSQWGSPTDGELFF.

The chain combines TRBV18 with TRBJ2-2, with D unclear. Germline V gene lookup returns CDR1 KGHSH and CDR2 LQKENI. This CDR3 is built from 16 residues. V was clipped by 3 bases and J by 1 base, with 12 bases between them. CDR3 sequence reads: CASSPLTNGNTGELFF. The CDR3 DNA sequence: TGTGCCAGCTCACCTTTGACAAACGGGAACACCGGGGAGCTGTTTTTT. The variable domain in full, with the rest retrieved from reference TRBV18 and TRBJ2-2, is NAGVMQNPRHLVRRRGQEARLRCSPMKGHSHVYWYRQLPEEGLKFMVYLQKENIIDESGMPKERFSAEFPKEGPSILRIQQVVRGDSAAYFCASSPLTNGNTGELFFGEGSRLTVL.

This chain connects TRBV10-2 to TRBJ2-3, with D possibly matching TRBD2 (6 bases). The germline V gene has CDR1 WSHSY and CDR2 SAAADI. This CDR3 is built from 14 residues. The V and J ends lost 8 bases and 0 bases respectively, with 12 bases between them. CDR3 sequence (DNA): TGCGCCAGCCAGGGACTGACTAGCACAGATACGCAGTATTTT. Encoded protein: CASQGLTSTDTQYF.

V usage is TRBV4-3 and J usage is TRBJ1-3; the D is unclear. Trimming removed 4 bases at V and 1 base at J, with 2 bases between. CDR1 and CDR2 from the germline V gene are LGHNA and YSLEER. The CDR3 covers 12 residues. DNA of the CDR3: TGCGCCAGCAGCCTATCTGGAAACACCATATATTTT. It translates to CASSLSGNTIYF.

The chain is built from TRBV12-3 or TRBV12-4 and TRBJ1-2; D is ambiguous. V was pared by 3 bases and J by 6 bases, with 8 bases between. This CDR3 spans 12 amino acids. CDR3 residues: CASSFSTNGYTF. CDR3 coding DNA: TGTGCCAGCAGTTTTTCTACGAATGGCTACACCTTC.

This clone was seen once. The chain joins TRBV29-1 to TRBJ2-7, with D perhaps matching TRBD2 (6 bases). V lost 4 bases to trimming and J lost 2 bases, with 9 bases between them. CDR3 length equals 12 residues. CDR1 and CDR2 from the germline V gene are SQVTM and ANQGSEA. DNA of the CDR3: TGCAGCGTTGGGTCGGGGGCCTACGAGCAGTACTTC. Encoded protein: CSVGSGAYEQYF.

The CDR3 sequence: CASSLTGTLEVNTEAFF. For the CDR3, the DNA is TGTGCCAGCAGCTTAACCGGGACCCTCGAGGTGAACACTGAAGCTTTCTTT. The chain couples TRBV7-2 to TRBJ1-1; the D gene is possibly TRBD1 (5 bases). Trimming cost V 2 bases and J 0 bases, with 16 bases left between them. Germline V lookup: CDR1 SGHTA, CDR2 FQGNSA. The CDR3 extends over 17 amino acids.

The chain is built from TRBV2 and TRBJ2-3; a weak D match, TRBD1 (6 bases). From germline, CDR1 is SNHLY and CDR2 FYNNEI. V lost 7 bases, J lost 0 bases, and 14 bases lay in between. The CDR3 contains 15 residues. The CDR3 region is CASKLWGPSTDTQYF. In DNA form, the CDR3 reads TGTGCCAGCAAACTGTGGGGGCCTAGCACAGATACGCAGTATTTT.

V usage is TRBV7-9 and J usage is TRBJ2-2, with D possibly TRBD1 on 6 matching bases. The germline V gene encodes CDR1 SEHNR and CDR2 FQNEAQ (reference sequence). CDR3 length: 15 residues. Between the trimmed V and J ends, which lost 5 bases and 3 bases, there was a span of 13 bases. In DNA, the CDR3 is TGTGCCAGCAGCGTCACGACAGGTTACACCGGGGAGCTGTTTTTT. Amino acid sequence: CASSVTTGYTGELFF.

The genes are TRBV2 and TRBJ2-6; 7 bases are a match to TRBD2. Per germline, CDR1 SNHLY and CDR2 FYNNEI. V dropped 0 bases and J dropped 2; count of bases not matched to a gene: 7. The CDR3 extends over 18 amino acids. The CDR3 DNA reads TGTGCCAGCAGTGAAGCTGGCGTTGCGGGGGCTGGGGCCAACGTCCTGACTTTC. It yields the protein CASSEAGVAGAGANVLTF.